The 29 T cell receptor beta chains given below trace back to one sample, sequenced in a study of graft-versus-host responses after intestinal transplantation. These TCRs are of unknown antigen specificity. Here immunoSEQ multiplex PCR was the method, and the copy in TCRdb shows in-frame clones only, minus some. The sample gives tens of thousands of clones, around 93% of which show up once; more than 0.15% is in the top ten. Specimen: unstimulated CD4+ T cells sorted from spleen or lymph node cells, collected before transplant. These receptors were obtained from a human donor who was the organ donor for an intestinal transplant.

The chain uses TRBV2 and TRBJ2-5; D unclear. V was pared by 5 bases and J by 0 bases, with 4 bases between. The germline V gene has CDR1 SNHLY and CDR2 FYNNEI. This CDR3 has 12 amino acids. CDR3 nucleotides: TGTGCCAGCAGTTTGTACCAAGAGACCCAGTACTTC. Translation gives CASSLYQETQYF.

This rearrangement joins TRBV6-5 to TRBJ1-2, with a weak D call TRBD1 (5 bases). Germline V lookup: CDR1 MNHEY, CDR2 SVGAGI. V was cut by 0 bases and J by 2 bases, with 13 bases left in between. This CDR3 is built from 16 residues. The CDR3 region has the DNA TGTGCCAGCAGTTACTCGATCCGGGGACGGAACTATGGCTACACCTTC. Translation: CASSYSIRGRNYGYTF.

CDR3 in DNA: TGTGCCAGCTCCCTATGGCCAGAAGAGACCCAGTACTTC. This gives the protein CASSLWPEETQYF. The chain carries TRBV6-1 and TRBJ2-5; the D is unclear. CDR3 size: 13 residues. The V gene's germline CDR1 is MNHNS and CDR2 SASEGT. V was shortened by 8 bases and J by 3 bases, with 13 bases between the two germline ends.

The gene calls are TRBV30 and TRBJ2-1; D perhaps matches TRBD1 (6 bases). Germline V lookup: CDR1 GTSNPN, CDR2 SVGIG (reference sequence). The CDR3 spans 11 residues. Trimming cost V 8 bases and J 5 bases, with 10 bases left between them. Here the CDR3 DNA reads TGTGCCCGGACAGTGAACAATGAGCAGTTCTTC. It is translated as CARTVNNEQFF.

V and J are TRBV7-3 and TRBJ2-1; D unclear. The CDR3 covers 13 residues. Per the germline V gene, CDR1 is SGHTA and CDR2 is FQGTGA. The V end lost 2 bases, the J end lost 10 bases, and 12 bases lay between the germline ends. The CDR3 nucleotides are TGTGCCAGCAGCTTACCCCAGAAGAGGGAGCAGTTCTTC. Its translation: CASSLPQKREQFF.

The chain couples TRBV30 to TRBJ2-3, with 12 bases identical to TRBD1. The germline CDR1 and CDR2 sequences are GTSNPN and SVGIG (reference sequence). V lost 6 bases to trimming and J lost 1 base; unmatched junction nucleotides: 20. The CDR3 is 20 amino acids. The CDR3 loop is CACSRRGQGAIIGGTDTQYF. The DNA for the CDR3 is TGTGCCTGCTCCCGTCGGGGACAGGGGGCGATTATAGGTGGCACAGATACGCAGTATTTT. The whole variable domain, filled in from reference TRBV30 and TRBJ2-3, reads SQTIHQWPATLVQPVGSPLSLECTVEGTSNPNLYWYRQAAGRGLQLLFYSVGIGQISSEVPQNLSASRPQDRQFILSSKKLLLSDSGFYLCACSRRGQGAIIGGTDTQYFGPGTRLTVL.

The J gene is TRBJ2-1, the V gene TRBV10-3; TRBD2 agrees at 11 bases. This CDR3 comprises 15 residues. V lost 8 bases, J lost 3 bases, and 6 bases stayed unmatched. Germline values: CDR1 ENHRY, CDR2 SYGVKD. In DNA, the CDR3 is TGTGCCATCCGAGGGGGGACTAGCGGCTACAATGAGCAGTTCTTC. The encoded protein is CAIRGGTSGYNEQFF.

The DNA of the CDR3 is TGTGCCAGCAGTGTTCACAGGGGTCAAGAGACCCAGTACTTC. Its protein is CASSVHRGQETQYF. The chain links TRBV6-1 to TRBJ2-5; 7 bases align to TRBD1. CDR1 MNHNS and CDR2 SASEGT come from the germline V gene. J gave up 2 bases and V 4 bases, and 4 bases lay outside the gene matches. This CDR3 has 14 amino acids.

The chain has TRBV2 and TRBJ1-2; 7 nucleotides align to TRBD1. Germline V gives CDR1 SNHLY, CDR2 FYNNEI. CDR3 length equals 13 residues. After removal of 2 bases from V and 4 bases from J, the junction contained 1 base not matched to a gene. CDR3 sequence: CASSETGVYGYTF. The CDR3 nucleotides read TGTGCCAGCAGTGAAACAGGGGTCTATGGCTACACCTTC.

The V call is TRBV19, the J call TRBJ1-2, with 8 bases that match TRBD1. The CDR3 loop spans 14 amino acids. V was clipped by 4 bases and J by 5 bases; unmatched bases: 6. From germline, CDR1 is LNHDA and CDR2 SQIVND (reference sequence). CDR3 residues: CASSTRGRGYGYTF. DNA of the CDR3: TGTGCCAGTAGTACCAGGGGGCGCGGTTATGGCTACACCTTC.

This sequence joins TRBV7-2 and TRBJ2-2; D possibly corresponds to TRBD1 (6 bases). Germline values: CDR1 SGHTA, CDR2 FQGNSA. Trimming removed 6 bases at V and 5 bases at J, with 13 bases between. This CDR3 is built from 14 residues. The CDR3 protein is CASSSRQETGELFF. Here the CDR3 DNA reads TGTGCCAGCAGTTCCCGACAGGAGACCGGGGAGCTGTTTTTT.

This chain connects TRBV7-9 to TRBJ2-7; TRBD2 is a possible D gene (6 bases). This CDR3 region has 12 residues. CDR1 SEHNR and CDR2 FQNEAQ come from the germline V gene (reference sequence). The V and J ends lost 10 bases and 2 bases respectively, with 12 bases between them. Written as DNA, the CDR3 is TGTGCCACCGGGACGGGGGCCTACGAGCAGTACTTC. Translated: CATGTGAYEQYF. Based on the CDR3 plus reference TRBV7-9 and TRBJ2-7, the full variable domain is DTGVSQNPRHKITKRGQNVTFRCDPISEHNRLYWYRQTLGQGPEFLTYFQNEAQLEKSRLLSDRFSAERPKGSFSTLEIQRTEQGDSAMYLCATGTGAYEQYFGPGTRLTVT.

The chain joins TRBV2 to TRBJ2-5, with D unresolved. The ends were cut back, 6 bases at V and 7 bases at J, with 15 bases in the middle. Germline CDR1 and CDR2: SNHLY and FYNNEI. The CDR3 sequence is 13 residues long. The CDR3 reads CASRKNDGGTQYF. CDR3 nucleotides: TGTGCCAGCAGGAAGAATGACGGCGGGACCCAGTACTTC.

This sequence joins TRBV6-5 and TRBJ2-3; D is unresolved. Germline assignment: CDR1 MNHEY and CDR2 SVGAGI. The CDR3 spans 12 residues. V lost 6 bases and J 7 bases, leaving 11 bases between the germline ends. CDR3 in amino acids: CASSSNGYTQYF. The CDR3 DNA reads TGTGCCAGCAGCTCGAATGGGTATACGCAGTATTTT.

The genes are TRBV7-9 and TRBJ1-5, with 9 bases aligning to TRBD1. The CDR3 is 14 amino acids. After removal of 5 bases from V and 4 bases from J, the junction contained 3 bases not matched to a gene. Germline values: CDR1 SEHNR, CDR2 FQNEAQ (reference sequence). The CDR3 region is CASSPGTGNQPQHF. The CDR3 DNA reads as TGTGCCAGCAGCCCCGGGACAGGGAATCAGCCCCAGCATTTT.

V usage is TRBV6-5 and J usage is TRBJ2-7; 7 bases match TRBD1. With V trimmed by 7 bases and J by 0 bases, 9 bases remained unmatched. There are 15 residues in the CDR3. The germline V gene has CDR1 MNHEY and CDR2 SVGAGI. CDR3 loop: CASTIYRGFSYEQYF. The CDR3 DNA follows: TGTGCCAGCACTATATACAGGGGATTCTCCTACGAGCAGTACTTC.

The chain is built from TRBV6-5 and TRBJ2-7; D might be TRBD1 (7 bases). Trimming removed 4 bases from V and 3 bases from J, with 16 bases in between. Germline values: CDR1 MNHEY, CDR2 SVGAGI. This CDR3 contains 15 residues. In nucleotides, the CDR3 is TGTGCCAGCAGTTGGGCAGGGGGGAGCTACTACGAGCAGTACTTC. This translates into CASSWAGGSYYEQYF.

The chain links TRBV13 to TRBJ2-3, with 9 bases identical to TRBD2. V lost 6 bases and J lost 3; bases outside the gene matches: 10. The CDR3 spans 16 residues. Germline values: CDR1 PRHDT, CDR2 FYEKMQ (reference sequence). CDR3 bases: TGTGCCAGCAGTCGTAGCGGGGGAGGGATAACAGATACGCAGTATTTT. Its translation is CASSRSGGGITDTQYF.

This rearrangement joins TRBV19 to TRBJ2-4; D not resolved. The CDR3 covers 17 residues. The germline CDR1 and CDR2 sequences are LNHDA and SQIVND (reference sequence). V was cut by 6 bases and J by 0 bases, with 18 bases left in between. This chain's CDR3 is CASSHEIHSLAKNIQYF. The CDR3 DNA reads as TGTGCCAGTAGCCACGAGATACACTCCCTAGCCAAAAACATTCAGTACTTC.

This clone was seen only once. This rearrangement joins TRBV28 to TRBJ1-2; D might be TRBD1 (6 bases). CDR1 is MDHEN and CDR2 is SYDVKM in the germline V gene. Between the trimmed V and J ends, which lost 6 bases and 8 bases, there was a span of 22 bases. The CDR3 length is 15 residues. The CDR3 loop reads CASSQPGGGWFGYTF. The CDR3 DNA reads TGTGCCAGCAGCCAACCGGGAGGGGGGTGGTTCGGCTACACCTTC.

This chain joins TRBV18 and TRBJ2-3; perhaps TRBD1 as D (6 bases). Germline-derived CDR1 and CDR2 are KGHSH and LQKENI. The CDR3 consists of 15 residues. Trimming shortened V by 6 bases and J by 0 bases, and 13 bases separated the two germline ends. The chain's CDR3 is CASSTDSTSTDTQYF. The DNA for the CDR3 is TGTGCCAGCTCTACGGACAGTACTAGCACAGATACGCAGTATTTT.

This chain uses TRBV6-5 with TRBJ1-5, with D possibly matching TRBD1 (5 bases). Germline CDR1 reads MNHEY; CDR2 reads SVGAGI. Between the trimmed V and J ends, which lost 6 bases and 10 bases, there was a span of 19 bases. The CDR3 is made up of 14 amino acids. For the CDR3, the DNA is TGTGCCAGCAGACCCGGGACGGCCTCGGGACCCCAGCATTTT. Translating gives CASRPGTASGPQHF.

The chain is built from TRBV5-4 and TRBJ2-7; D might be TRBD2 (5 bases). Germline V lookup: CDR1 SGHNT, CDR2 YYREEE (reference sequence). Trimming left V 4 bases short and J 5 bases short, with 19 bases between. This CDR3 is built from 15 residues. In DNA form, the CDR3 reads TGTGCCAGCAGCACTTTGAACGGGGTCCGAGACGAGCAGTACTTC. Translation gives CASSTLNGVRDEQYF.

The J gene is TRBJ2-7, the V gene TRBV11-1; 8 bases fit TRBD1. CDR3 size: 14 residues. Losses at the gene ends were 7 bases for V and 2 bases for J; bases not matched to a gene: 7. CDR1 and CDR2 (germline): SGHAT, FQDESV (reference sequence). The CDR3 is CASKIGQGAYEQYF. CDR3 in DNA: TGTGCCAGCAAGATCGGACAGGGAGCCTACGAGCAGTACTTC.

The CDR3, as DNA: TGTGCCAGCAGCAGTTTATCTATCGGGACAGGGGTCATTTCTAATGGAAACACCATATATTTT. Its protein product is CASSSLSIGTGVISNGNTIYF. The V call is TRBV27, the J call TRBJ1-3; TRBD1 matches at 10 bases. Germline V CDR1 and CDR2: MNHEY, SMNVEV (reference sequence). Germline trimming cut 6 bases from V and 3 bases from J; bases unmatched to any gene: 23. The CDR3 extends over 21 amino acids.

This clone was seen only once. The V and J genes are TRBV11-2 and TRBJ2-5; D is unresolved. The germline V and J ends were trimmed by 1 base and 2 bases, with 5 bases remaining between them. The germline V gene encodes CDR1 SGHAT and CDR2 FQNNGV. This CDR3 comprises 13 residues. CDR3 sequence: CASSLGRQETQYF. The CDR3 region has the DNA TGTGCCAGCAGCTTAGGCAGACAAGAGACCCAGTACTTC.

Concerning this clone itself: The sample has other DNA sequences that encode this CDR3 too. This sequence joins TRBV5-1 and TRBJ2-7; D is uncertain. CDR3 length: 13 amino acids. Germline V gene data show CDR1 as SGHRS and CDR2 as YFSETQ. V shed 0 bases and J shed 2 bases, with 6 bases lying between them. CDR3 in DNA: TGCGCCAGCAGCTTGGGGCGGACCTACGAGCAGTACTTC. Its translation: CASSLGRTYEQYF.

This chain joins TRBV4-3 and TRBJ2-1; 11 positions match TRBD2. CDR1 is LGHNA, CDR2 YSLEER, per germline. Trimming cost V 0 bases and J 3 bases; bases outside gene matches: 4. This CDR3 region has 17 residues. CDR3 sequence reads: CASSQDVTSGGYNEQFF. CDR3 DNA sequence: TGCGCCAGCAGCCAAGACGTCACTAGCGGGGGCTACAATGAGCAGTTCTTC.

This clone appeared a single time. One end of the junction does not line up with germline, which may come from a read error. J is TRBJ2-5 and V is TRBV7-7; TRBD2 aligns across 15 bases. This CDR3 contains 16 residues. CDR1 is SSHAT, CDR2 FNYEAQ, per germline (reference sequence). CDR3 DNA sequence: TGTGCTAGCAGCCGGACTAGCGGGGGGGCATCGGAGACCCAGTACTTC. The encoded protein is CASSRTSGGASETQYF.